The rows below give T cell receptor beta chains drawn from one sample of a study of shared clonotypes between healthy human individuals. Profiled with immunoSEQ multiplex PCR; TCRdb holds only in-frame clones, not every one. The sample yields over a million clones, 75% to 85% seen once. Sequencing was performed on memory CD4+ T cells from PBMCs. All receptors derive from a man between 18 and 35 years old in good health. Some clones in this sample may be carry-over from other donors' samples. Both conserved end residues are part of each CDR3. The order of the fields is CDR3 length, clone size, V gene, J gene, D gene, CDR3 DNA, CDR3 protein. D genes are given only for firm matches. Some rows mark clone size as missing; the rest say once, few, many or name a class of expanded clone.

length: 12
size: -
V: TRBV28
J: TRBJ2-7
D: -
DNA: TGTGCCAGTTTTGCTGGCGGCTACGAGCAGTACTTC
CDR3: CASFAGGYEQYF

length: 15
size: -
V: TRBV11-3
J: TRBJ2-1
D: TRBD2
DNA: TGTGCCAGCAGCTCAGGACTAGCGGGAATAGGAGAGCAGTTCTTC
CDR3: CASSSGLAGIGEQFF

length: 18
size: few
V: TRBV10-3
J: TRBJ2-1
D: TRBD2
DNA: TGTGCCACCTATTCGGGACTAGCGGGAGGGAGCTCCTACAATGAGCAGTTCTTC
CDR3: CATYSGLAGGSSYNEQFF

length: 15
size: -
V: TRBV30
J: TRBJ1-5
D: -
DNA: TGTGCCTGGAGTGTGGGGTCCGGGAGCAATCAGCCCCAGCATTTT
CDR3: CAWSVGSGSNQPQHF

length: 14
size: -
V: TRBV27
J: TRBJ1-1
D: -
DNA: TGTGCCAGCAGTTTAAGTATGTGGGACACTGAAGCTTTCTTT
CDR3: CASSLSMWDTEAFF

length: 19
size: -
V: TRBV28
J: TRBJ1-2
D: -
DNA: TGTGCCAGCAGTTTAACCTGGGGTTTTGGGAGACGGGAGTTATATGGCTACACCTTC
CDR3: CASSLTWGFGRRELYGYTF

length: 12
size: -
V: TRBV7-3
J: TRBJ1-2
D: -
DNA: TGTGCCAGCAGCTACGAGGGGTATGGCTACACCTTC
CDR3: CASSYEGYGYTF

length: 13
size: -
V: TRBV19
J: TRBJ1-1
D: -
DNA: TGTGCCAGTAGTAACAGGGATGACACTGAAGCTTTCTTT
CDR3: CASSNRDDTEAFF

length: 15
size: -
V: TRBV27
J: TRBJ2-1
D: TRBD2
DNA: TGTGCCAGCCTGAGACAGCGGGAGGGTGGGAATGAGCAGTTCTTC
CDR3: CASLRQREGGNEQFF

length: 14
size: few
V: TRBV5-1
J: TRBJ2-1
D: -
DNA: TGCGCCAGCAGCTTGTCTGCGGGGATCCCTGAGCAGTTCTTC
CDR3: CASSLSAGIPEQFF

length: 15
size: -
V: TRBV28
J: TRBJ2-5
D: -
DNA: TGTGCCAGCAGAAGGGGAGAGGGGAGAGATGAGACCCAGTACTTC
CDR3: CASRRGEGRDETQYF

length: 19
size: -
V: TRBV7-2
J: TRBJ2-6
D: -
DNA: TGTGCCAGCAGCTTCCTCCGGTCGGGAAGCCGATCTGGGGCCAACGTCCTGACTTTC
CDR3: CASSFLRSGSRSGANVLTF

length: 17
size: -
V: TRBV9
J: TRBJ2-1
D: TRBD2
DNA: TGTGCCAGCAGCGGGTCATCCGGGACTAGCTTCTACAATGAGCAGTTCTTC
CDR3: CASSGSSGTSFYNEQFF

length: 16
size: -
V: TRBV5-4
J: TRBJ1-2
D: TRBD1
DNA: TGTGCCAGCAGCCGGGAGGGGGCCCGGGCTAACTATGGCTACACCTTC
CDR3: CASSREGARANYGYTF

length: 12
size: once
V: TRBV4-3
J: TRBJ2-1
D: -
DNA: TGCGCCAGCAGCCAGGAGGCAGGTGAGCAGTTCTTC
CDR3: CASSQEAGEQFF

length: 15
size: -
V: TRBV7-2
J: TRBJ1-5
D: -
DNA: TGTGCCAGCAGCTTAGAGGGTCATAGCAATCAGCCCCAGCATTTT
CDR3: CASSLEGHSNQPQHF

length: 13
size: -
V: TRBV10-3
J: TRBJ2-5
D: -
DNA: TGTGCCATCAGCCCGGGACTCGGAGAGACCCAGTACTTC
CDR3: CAISPGLGETQYF

length: 16
size: -
V: TRBV9
J: TRBJ2-3
D: TRBD1
DNA: TGTGCCAGCAGCGCCCGACAGGGGGCGATCACAGATACGCAGTATTTT
CDR3: CASSARQGAITDTQYF

length: 16
size: once
V: TRBV2
J: TRBJ1-2
D: TRBD1
DNA: TGTGCCAGCCAGTTTTCACAGGACAGGGCGGACTATGGCTACACCTTC
CDR3: CASQFSQDRADYGYTF

length: 16
size: -
V: TRBV4-1
J: TRBJ1-4
D: -
DNA: TGCGCCAGCAGCCAAGAAAGGCGAGGGGGGTTCGAAAAACTGTTTTTT
CDR3: CASSQERRGGFEKLFF

length: 14
size: -
V: TRBV30
J: TRBJ2-1
D: TRBD2
DNA: TGTGCCTGGAGTGGACTAGCGGCACGGAATGAGCAGTTCTTC
CDR3: CAWSGLAARNEQFF

length: 17
size: -
V: TRBV4-1
J: TRBJ2-1
D: -
DNA: TGCGCCAGCAGCCAAGTCAATTCCCGACGCTCCTACAATGAGCAGTTCTTC
CDR3: CASSQVNSRRSYNEQFF

length: 13
size: -
V: TRBV18
J: TRBJ2-7
D: -
DNA: TGTGCCAGCTCACCCGGGCATGGCAACGAGCAGTACTTC
CDR3: CASSPGHGNEQYF

length: 14
size: -
V: TRBV28
J: TRBJ1-5
D: -
DNA: TGTGCCAGCAGGTCAGGGACGAGCAATCAGCCCCAGCATTTT
CDR3: CASRSGTSNQPQHF

length: 13
size: -
V: TRBV30
J: TRBJ1-1
D: TRBD1
DNA: TGTGCCTGGAGGTCAGGGGGGAGCACTGAAGCTTTCTTT
CDR3: CAWRSGGSTEAFF

length: 14
size: -
V: TRBV5-1
J: TRBJ2-2
D: -
DNA: TGCGCCAGCACCAACTTTACGAACACCGGGGAGCTGTTTTTT
CDR3: CASTNFTNTGELFF

length: 15
size: few
V: TRBV2
J: TRBJ2-2
D: TRBD1
DNA: TGTGCCAGCAGGTCGGGACAGGCGAACACCGGGGAGCTGTTTTTT
CDR3: CASRSGQANTGELFF

length: 15
size: few
V: TRBV7-3
J: TRBJ2-5
D: TRBD2
DNA: TGTGCCAGCAGCTTGGGACTAGCGGGAACAGAGACCCAGTACTTC
CDR3: CASSLGLAGTETQYF

length: 16
size: -
V: TRBV11-2
J: TRBJ2-2
D: TRBD1
DNA: TGTGCCAGCATCGACAGGGTAATAACGAACACCGGGGAGCTGTTTTTT
CDR3: CASIDRVITNTGELFF

length: 13
size: -
V: TRBV6-1
J: TRBJ1-2
D: -
DNA: TGTGCCAGCGCTCAGGAGGCCTCCTATGGCTACACCTTC
CDR3: CASAQEASYGYTF

length: 15
size: -
V: TRBV6-1
J: TRBJ2-3
D: -
DNA: TGTGCCAGCAGTGAACGGCGGGGTGGCACAGATACGCAGTATTTT
CDR3: CASSERRGGTDTQYF

length: 12
size: few
V: TRBV9
J: TRBJ2-2
D: -
DNA: TGTGCCAGCTCTCGGGCGGGCGGGGAGCTGTTTTTT
CDR3: CASSRAGGELFF

length: 15
size: -
V: TRBV28
J: TRBJ2-1
D: TRBD2
DNA: TGTGCCAGCAGCCCTGGACTAGCGGGAGCGCCGGAGCAGTTCTTC
CDR3: CASSPGLAGAPEQFF

length: 11
size: few
V: TRBV30
J: TRBJ2-5
D: -
DNA: TGTGCCTGGAGTGGAGGGGAGACCCAGTACTTC
CDR3: CAWSGGETQYF

length: 14
size: many
V: TRBV6-1
J: TRBJ2-7
D: TRBD1
DNA: TGTGCCAGCAGTGAAGCAGACAGGGCGTACGAGCAGTACTTC
CDR3: CASSEADRAYEQYF